These T cell receptor beta chains were read from a single sample in a study of blood T cell repertoires in COVID-19. Some clones are missing from TCRdb's copy, which holds only in-frame ones; the method was immunoSEQ multiplex PCR. The sample carries more than 150,000 clones, under 90% recorded once. Sequenced sample: peripheral blood. These receptors originate from a human donor in a cohort sampled during active COVID-19. CDR3s include the opening cysteine and the closing phenylalanine or tryptophan.

>TRBV7-9|TRBJ1-2
CASSEMTGTGGYTF
>TRBV9|TRBJ2-2
CASSVVAGTGELFF
>TRBV19|TRBJ1-3
CASKQGSGNTIYF
>TRBV5-1|TRBJ2-7
CASSLRTSGGRSYEQYF
>TRBV6-4|TRBJ1-2
CASSDSVTGSYGYTF
>TRBV9|TRBJ1-5
CASSVGIAGHDDNQPQHF
>TRBV29-1|TRBJ1-1
CSTWDSGAFF
>TRBV10-3|TRBJ1-2
CAISESTGVKTGGYTF
>TRBV5-4|TRBJ1-2
CASSLVGGSNYGYTF
>TRBV6-4|TRBJ1-6
CASSDSYQDNSPLHF
>TRBV7-9|TRBJ2-1
CASSFGGLERGSPYNEQFF
>TRBV6-6|TRBJ2-5
CAAGTEKETQYF
>TRBV27|TRBJ2-3
CASSLYGPRQNTDTQYF
>TRBV6-6|TRBJ1-1
CASSYGTGWNTEAFF
>TRBV9|TRBJ2-4
CASSPGGGPGAKNIQYF
>TRBV5-4|TRBJ1-2
CASRLGGRRGYTF
>TRBV14|TRBJ1-6
CASSQQGAGSPLHF
>TRBV6-5|TRBJ2-5
CASSYGAAGAETQYF
>TRBV5-1|TRBJ2-3
CASSVRTSPPDTQYF
>TRBV18|TRBJ2-5
CASSPGLQETQYF
>TRBV7-3|TRBJ2-7
CASSFLNGYEQYF
>TRBV9|TRBJ1-6
CASRTGTEGNSPLHF